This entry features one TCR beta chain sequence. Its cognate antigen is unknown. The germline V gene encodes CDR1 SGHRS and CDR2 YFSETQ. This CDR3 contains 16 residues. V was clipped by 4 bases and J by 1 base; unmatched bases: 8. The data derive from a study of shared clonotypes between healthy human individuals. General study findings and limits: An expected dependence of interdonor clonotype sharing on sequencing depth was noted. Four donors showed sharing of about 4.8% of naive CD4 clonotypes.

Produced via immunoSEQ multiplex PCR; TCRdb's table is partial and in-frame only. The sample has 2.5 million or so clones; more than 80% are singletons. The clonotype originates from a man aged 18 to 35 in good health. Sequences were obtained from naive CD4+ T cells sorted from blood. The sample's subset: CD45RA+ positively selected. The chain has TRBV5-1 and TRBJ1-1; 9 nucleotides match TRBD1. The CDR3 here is CASSRTGGQGNTEAFF. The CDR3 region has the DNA TGCGCCAGCAGCAGAACAGGGGGCCAAGGGAACACTGAAGCTTTCTTT.